Listed here are 18 T cell receptor beta chains from one sample, sequenced in a study of T-cell memory formation after mild COVID-19. Using its own MiXCR run on the 5' RACE reads, TCRdb lists one record per CDR3 protein. Altogether 450,000 to 700,000 distinct CDR3 sequences are present, more than 15% being singletons, with the ten largest covering 9.5% to 15%. The sequenced sample was PBMCs or a T cell subset sorted from them (not recorded which). The origin of the receptors is an adult woman who had mild COVID-19 (a few samples of this study predate the infection). Cell type and time point are not known.

This sequence joins TRBV12-3 or TRBV12-4 and TRBJ2-5; either TRBD1 or TRBD2 may supply D (5 bases each). The CDR3 extends over 16 amino acids. Trimming took off 6 bases at V and 3 bases at J, with 20 bases between the two ends. CDR3 sequence reads: CASSLWKEWGKETQYF. CDR3 DNA sequence: TGTGCCAGCAGCCTTTGGAAGGAATGGGGGAAAGAGACCCAGTACTTC.

CDR3 loop: CASSPLGQGFSYEQYF. Written as DNA, the CDR3 is TGTGCCAGCAGCCCCCTGGGACAGGGGTTTTCCTACGAGCAGTACTTC. This chain uses TRBV5-6 with TRBJ2-7, with TRBD1 matching over 10 bases. CDR1 is SGHDT, CDR2 YYEEEE, per germline. V lost 4 bases to trimming and J lost 1 base; unmatched junction nucleotides: 8. There are 16 residues in the CDR3.

This clonotype was seen more than once but under ten times. This chain links TRBV7-2 with TRBJ2-4; D not resolved. The CDR3 covers 14 residues. Germline V gives CDR1 SGHTA, CDR2 FQGNSA. V shed 1 base and J shed 7 bases, with 11 bases lying between them. CDR3 in amino acids: CASSLEPRGNIQYF. In DNA form, the CDR3 reads TGTGCCAGCAGCTTAGAGCCTCGTGGGAACATTCAGTACTTC. The whole variable domain, remainder taken from reference TRBV7-2 and TRBJ2-4, is GAGVSQSPSNKVTEKGKDVELRCDPISGHTALYWYRQSLGQGLEFLIYFQGNSAPDKSGLPSDRFSAERTGGSVSTLTIQRTQQEDSAVYLCASSLEPRGNIQYFGAGTRLSVL.

The rearrangement uses TRBV7-3 and TRBJ1-6; D is undetermined. This CDR3 has 13 residues. V lost 5 bases and J 16 bases, leaving 18 bases between the germline ends. CDR1 is SGHTA, CDR2 FQGTGA, per germline. The CDR3 region is CASSPYSGAGLHF. The CDR3 DNA follows: TGTGCCAGCAGCCCATACTCGGGAGCTGGACTCCACTTT.

This sequence joins TRBV5-1 and TRBJ2-5; D uncertain. The CDR3 has 14 amino acids. Between the trimmed V and J ends, which lost 0 bases and 4 bases, there was a span of 10 bases. Germline lookup yields CDR1 SGHRS and CDR2 YFSETQ. DNA for the CDR3: TGCGCCAGCAGCTTGGAGACACCGGGAGAGACCCAGTACTTC. Protein product: CASSLETPGETQYF.

The chain joins TRBV5-1 to TRBJ2-5; 12 nucleotides line up with TRBD2. Trimming took 4 bases from V and 3 from J; bases not matched to a gene: 7. Germline CDR1 is SGHRS and CDR2 is YFSETQ. This CDR3 is built from 16 residues. The CDR3 DNA follows: TGCGCCAGCAGCCAACTAGCGGGGGGCGGAGAAGAGACCCAGTACTTC. Translation: CASSQLAGGGEETQYF.

The chain combines TRBV5-8 with TRBJ1-1, with 9 bases identical to TRBD1. The ends lost 1 base at V and 1 base at J; junction bases unmatched: 5. The length of the CDR3 is 16 residues. Germline lookup yields CDR1 SGHTS and CDR2 YDEGEE. The CDR3 sequence: CASSLNRGRANTEAFF. The CDR3 coding sequence is TGTGCCAGCAGCTTGAACAGGGGGCGGGCGAACACTGAAGCTTTCTTT.

A few counts support this clonotype. The CDR3 sequence: CATKDRGGEKLFF. In nucleotides, the CDR3 is TGTGCCACCAAGGACAGGGGTGGCGAAAAACTGTTTTTT. The chain links TRBV15 to TRBJ1-4; TRBD1 agrees at 9 bases. CDR1 LNHNV and CDR2 YYDKDF come from the germline V gene (reference sequence). V was clipped by 7 bases and J by 8 bases; unmatched bases: 5. This CDR3 comprises 13 residues.

The chain uses TRBV4-3 and TRBJ2-1; TRBD2 aligns across 8 bases. The V gene's germline CDR1 is LGHNA and CDR2 YSLEER. Trimming took 0 bases from V and 3 from J; bases not matched to a gene: 4. CDR3 length: 16 residues. The CDR3, as DNA: TGCGCCAGCAGCCAAGATGGGGCGGGGGGCTACAATGAGCAGTTCTTC. Translating it yields CASSQDGAGGYNEQFF.

V usage is TRBV19 and J usage is TRBJ1-3; D gene unclear. Germline V gene data show CDR1 as LNHDA and CDR2 as SQIVND (reference sequence). The V end lost 7 bases, the J end lost 8 bases, and 12 bases lay between the germline ends. There are 12 residues in the CDR3. CDR3 protein: CASKRNRDTIYF. CDR3 DNA: TGTGCCAGTAAGCGGAACCGGGACACCATATATTTT.

This clonotype was seen only a few times. The CDR3 DNA is TGTGCCAGTGAAGGGGGTTTGAACACTGAAGCTTTCTTT. Translation: CASEGGLNTEAFF. The V gene is TRBV19, the J gene TRBJ1-1, with D perhaps matching TRBD1 (6 bases). Trimming removed 8 bases from V and 0 bases from J, with 10 bases in between. This CDR3 is built from 13 residues. Germline CDR1 LNHDA, CDR2 SQIVND (reference sequence).

This clonotype was observed a few times. V and J are TRBV7-8 and TRBJ2-5; 8 bases fit TRBD2. This CDR3 spans 16 amino acids. CDR1 SGHVS and CDR2 FQNEAQ come from the germline V gene. Trimming at V came to 1 base and at J to 5 bases, leaving 9 bases not matched to a gene. CDR3 nucleotides: TGTGCCAGCAGCTTAGGAGGCGGGGGGCCCCAGGAGACCCAGTACTTC. Translating gives CASSLGGGGPQETQYF.

V and J are TRBV20-1 and TRBJ2-1; TRBD2 matches at 9 bases. Germline CDR1 reads DFQATT; CDR2 reads SNEGSKA (reference sequence). The CDR3 has 15 residues. The V and J ends lost 3 bases and 0 bases, in that order; junction bases with no gene match: 3. CDR3 coding DNA: TGCAGTGCTAGGACTAGCGGCAGCTCCTACAATGAGCAGTTCTTC. Its translation: CSARTSGSSYNEQFF.

This clonotype was detected only a few times. The rearrangement uses TRBV6-6 and TRBJ2-3; tentatively, D is TRBD1 or TRBD2 (5 bases each). CDR1 and CDR2 from the germline V gene are MNHNY and SVGAGI (reference sequence). The V end lost 5 bases, the J end lost 11 bases, and 20 bases lay between the germline ends. CDR3 size: 14 residues. CDR3 DNA sequence: TGTGCCAGCAGTGCCCGGGACGTTCCGGATCGGCAGTATTTT. Protein product: CASSARDVPDRQYF.

This clonotype was seen a few times. The rearrangement uses TRBV3-1 and TRBJ2-2; D gene unclear. The V gene's germline CDR1 is LGHDT and CDR2 YNNKEL (reference sequence). Trimming took off 1 base at V and 7 bases at J, with 19 bases between the two ends. This CDR3 comprises 17 residues. Here the CDR3 DNA reads TGTGCCAGCAGCCAAGGACGAAGTAGCTTTTGGAACGGGGAGCTGTTTTTT. Translation: CASSQGRSSFWNGELFF. The whole variable domain, remainder taken from reference TRBV3-1 and TRBJ2-2, is DTAVSQTPKYLVTQMGNDKSIKCEQNLGHDTMYWYKQDSKKFLKIMFSYNNKELIINETVPNRFSPKSPDKAHLNLHINSLELGDSAVYFCASSQGRSSFWNGELFFGEGSRLTVL.

The chain has TRBV7-6 and TRBJ1-1, with no clear D. Germline V gives CDR1 SGHVS, CDR2 FNYEAQ. The V end lost 4 bases, the J end lost 6 bases, and 9 bases lay between the germline ends. The CDR3 extends over 12 amino acids. Here the CDR3 reads CASSSRSSEAFF. CDR3 nucleotides: TGTGCCAGCAGCTCACGGAGTTCTGAAGCTTTCTTT.

The chain couples TRBV24-1 to TRBJ2-1, with 9 bases identical to TRBD1. The ends lost 4 bases at V and 3 bases at J; junction bases unmatched: 6. In germline, CDR1 is KGHDR, CDR2 SFDVKD. The CDR3 consists of 16 residues. This chain's CDR3 is CATSELGQGLYNEQFF. The CDR3 DNA is TGTGCCACCAGTGAGTTGGGACAGGGACTCTACAATGAGCAGTTCTTC.

The CDR3 DNA follows: TGTGCCAGCAGTTTTTTCGGGACAGATACGCAGTATTTT. As protein: CASSFFGTDTQYF. The chain combines TRBV27 with TRBJ2-3; D uncertain. Germline CDR1 reads MNHEY; CDR2 reads SMNVEV (reference sequence). The CDR3 loop spans 13 amino acids. The V and J ends lost 3 bases and 3 bases respectively, with 7 bases between them.